The text below deals with one TCR beta chain. Antigen specificity is unknown. The data originate from a study of long-term antiretroviral therapy in people with HIV. General study points: Repertoire composition at all time points was dominated by clones that had expanded before ART. Among HIV repertoires, CDR3 length ranges were narrower than those of controls.

The CDR3 extends over 15 amino acids. Trimming took 5 bases from V and 1 from J, leaving 14 bases between them. Germline V gene data show CDR1 as SGHAT and CDR2 as FQNNGV. The run of the v3.0 immunoSEQ assay was at survey level. Generated by immunoSEQ multiplex PCR, the TCRdb table keeps only in-frame clones and is missing some. The table records 23,000 or so clones, around 87% of them present only once. At minimum, one pre-ART and two post-ART PBMC samples were obtained from each donor. This clonotype was sampled from a man aged 18-30 years with HIV. The V and J genes are TRBV11-2 and TRBJ2-5, with D possibly TRBD2 on 6 matching bases. The source material was unsorted PBMCs, sampled 0.2 years before starting antiretroviral therapy. The CDR3 DNA follows: TGTGCCAGCAGCCCGACGGAGGGGTTCCAAGAGACCCAGTACTTC. This encodes CASSPTEGFQETQYF.